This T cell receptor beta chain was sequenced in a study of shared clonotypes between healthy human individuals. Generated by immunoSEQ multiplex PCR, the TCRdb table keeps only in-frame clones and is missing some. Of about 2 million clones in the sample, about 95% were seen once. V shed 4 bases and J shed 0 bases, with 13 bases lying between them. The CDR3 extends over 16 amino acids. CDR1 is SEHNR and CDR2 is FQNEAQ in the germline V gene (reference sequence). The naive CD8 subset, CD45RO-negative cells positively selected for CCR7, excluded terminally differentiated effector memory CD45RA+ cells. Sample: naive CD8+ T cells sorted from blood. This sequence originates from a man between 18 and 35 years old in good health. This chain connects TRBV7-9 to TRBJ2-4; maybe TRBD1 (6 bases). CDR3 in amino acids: CASSSIEGVAKNIQYF. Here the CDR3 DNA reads TGTGCCAGCAGCTCCATTGAGGGGGTAGCCAAAAACATTCAGTACTTC. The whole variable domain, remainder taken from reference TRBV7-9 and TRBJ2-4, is DTGVSQNPRHKITKRGQNVTFRCDPISEHNRLYWYRQTLGQGPEFLTYFQNEAQLEKSRLLSDRFSAERPKGSFSTLEIQRTEQGDSAMYLCASSSIEGVAKNIQYFGAGTRLSVL.